One T cell receptor (beta chain) is described in this entry. Its antigen is still unknown. The germline CDR1 and CDR2 sequences are SGHRS and YFSETQ. The CDR3 has 14 amino acids. The germline V and J ends were trimmed by 1 base and 3 bases, with 10 bases remaining between them. The source of the sample is a study of T cells in Graves' hyperthyroidism and ophthalmopathy. Across the study: Pretreatment peripheral blood was obtained at initial diagnosis.

Amplification of TCR beta CDR3 regions used RNA as the template. RT-PCR in the first round (using the HTBI primer set) targeted the TCR CDR3. TCRdb independently ran MiXCR on the multiplex PCR reads; one entry per CDR3 protein. The sample has about 290,000 distinct CDR3 sequences; roughly 15% are singletons. PBMCs were derived from around 10 ml fresh peripheral blood. Study observations and caveats: Peripheral blood also featured most of the thyroid clonotypes expanded above 0.001.

The sample comprised blood. The rearrangement uses TRBV5-1 and TRBJ1-1, with no clear D. The TCR comes from a woman younger than 45 with Graves' hyperthyroidism that later progressed to Graves' ophthalmopathy. CDR3 protein: CASSLWRQDTEAFF. CDR3 DNA: TGCGCCAGCAGCTTGTGGAGGCAGGACACTGAAGCTTTCTTT.